This T cell receptor beta chain stems from a study of monozygotic twins with inflammatory bowel disease. Findings and limits, study-wide: IBD patients carried less diverse TCRbeta repertoires (inverse Simpson) than healthy co-twins. IBD patients share fewer clonotypes with other people than healthy twins do, especially with disease activity.

Germline CDR1 reads MDHEN; CDR2 reads SYDVKM. This CDR3 contains 16 residues. Making cDNA involved eight separate reactions per sample. TCRdb re-called the 5' RACE reads; every CDR3 protein appears as one record, without DNA. This repertoire includes 400,000 to 500,000 distinct CDR3 sequences. In the case of this clonotype: Its antigen is unidentified.

The TCR comes from a human donor with ulcerative colitis or Crohn's disease, or a healthy co-twin of an affected twin (not recorded which). The sequenced material came from blood. The chain employs TRBV28 and TRBJ2-5; the D call from TCRdb, TRBD2, cannot be confirmed without DNA. The CDR3 reads CASSSARTSGIGTQYF.